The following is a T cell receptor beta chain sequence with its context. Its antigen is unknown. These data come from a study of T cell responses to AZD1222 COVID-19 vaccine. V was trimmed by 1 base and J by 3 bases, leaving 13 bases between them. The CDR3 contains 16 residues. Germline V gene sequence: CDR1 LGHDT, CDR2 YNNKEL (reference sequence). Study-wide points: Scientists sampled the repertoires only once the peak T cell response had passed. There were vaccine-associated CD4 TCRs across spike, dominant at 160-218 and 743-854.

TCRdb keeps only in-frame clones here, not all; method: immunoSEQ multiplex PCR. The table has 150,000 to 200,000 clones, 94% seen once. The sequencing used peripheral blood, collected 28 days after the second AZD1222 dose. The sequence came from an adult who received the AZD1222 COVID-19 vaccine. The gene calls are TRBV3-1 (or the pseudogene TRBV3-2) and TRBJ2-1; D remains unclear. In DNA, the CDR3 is TGTGCCAGCAGCCAAGGACGATGGGGTTACTACAATGAGCAGTTCTTC. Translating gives CASSQGRWGYYNEQFF.